The 4 T cell receptor beta chains reported below all come from one sample, sequenced in a study of vaccination and CD4 T cells after COVID-19. An Oncomine TCR Beta short-read assay was used to sequence the DNA from cultured CD4+ T cells. TCRdb analysed the PCR reads with MiXCR anew, one entry per CDR3 protein. In the table there are over 10,000 distinct CDR3 sequences, 60% to 80% of which are singletons. The treatment here: approximately 9-day PBMC culture with coronavirus spike peptide pools or control peptides (ViraFEST assay). Antigens of these TCRs are unknown. Sequences were obtained from CD4+ T cells from blood, cultured in vitro. The receptors stem from a human donor who had recovered from COVID-19.

This chain connects TRBV6-2 or TRBV6-3 to TRBJ2-3; unclear D gene. This CDR3 comprises 13 residues. Germline V lookup: CDR1 MNHEY, CDR2 SVGEGT. Trimming left V 2 bases short and J 1 base short, with 4 bases between. The CDR3 spells CASSYGGTDTQYF. The CDR3 DNA sequence: TGTGCCAGCAGTTACGGGGGCACAGATACGCAGTATTTT.

In this sample, this clonotype turned up a few times. The chain combines TRBV20-1 with TRBJ1-5; no definite D call. This CDR3 region has 13 residues. The germline V and J ends were trimmed by 3 bases and 1 base, with 7 bases remaining between them. Germline assignment: CDR1 DFQATT and CDR2 SNEGSKA (reference sequence). The CDR3 DNA is TGCAGTGCTAGCGGTAGGAGCAATCAGCCCCAGCATTTT. Its protein is CSASGRSNQPQHF.

This clonotype was seen once. This sequence joins TRBV24-1 and TRBJ2-3, with TRBD2 matching over 11 bases. The CDR3 has 17 amino acids. The germline CDR1 and CDR2 sequences are KGHDR and SFDVKD. V shed 2 bases, J shed 3 bases, and the junction held 6 bases outside the gene matches. CDR3: CATSDSLTSGNTDTQYF. For the CDR3, the DNA is TGTGCCACCAGTGATTCCCTGACTAGCGGGAATACAGATACGCAGTATTTT.

This clonotype was seen a few times. The CDR3: CSSGGESNYGYTF. CDR3 DNA sequence: TGCAGTTCGGGCGGTGAATCTAACTATGGCTACACCTTC. The V gene is TRBV20-1, the J gene TRBJ1-2; no firm D call. This CDR3 contains 13 residues. Germline V gene lookup returns CDR1 DFQATT and CDR2 SNEGSKA (reference sequence). V lost 8 bases and J 0 bases, leaving 13 bases between the germline ends.